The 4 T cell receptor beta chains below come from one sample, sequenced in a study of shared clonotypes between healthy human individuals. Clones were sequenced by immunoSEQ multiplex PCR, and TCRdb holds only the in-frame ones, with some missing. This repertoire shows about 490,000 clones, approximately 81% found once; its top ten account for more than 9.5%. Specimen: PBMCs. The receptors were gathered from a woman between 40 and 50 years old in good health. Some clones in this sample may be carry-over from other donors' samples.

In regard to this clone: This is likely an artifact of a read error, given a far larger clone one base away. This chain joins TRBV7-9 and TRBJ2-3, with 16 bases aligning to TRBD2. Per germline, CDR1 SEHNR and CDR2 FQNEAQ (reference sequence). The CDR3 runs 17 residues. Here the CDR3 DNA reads TGTGCCAGCAGCTACCCGGGACTAGCGGGAGGGAAAGATGCGCAGTATTTT. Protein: CASSYPGLAGGKDAQYF. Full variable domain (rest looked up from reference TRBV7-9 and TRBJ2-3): DTGVSQNPRHKITKRGQNVTFRCDPISEHNRLYWYRQTLGQGPEFLTYFQNEAQLEKSRLLSDRFSAERPKGSFSTLEIQRTEQGDSAMYLCASSYPGLAGGKDAQYFGPGTRLTVL.

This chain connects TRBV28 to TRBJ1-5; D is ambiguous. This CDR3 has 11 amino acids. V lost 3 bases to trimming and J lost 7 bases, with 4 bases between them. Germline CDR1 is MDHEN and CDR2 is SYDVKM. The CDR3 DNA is TGTGCCAGCAGTTTTCTCCAGCCCCAGCATTTT. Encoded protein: CASSFLQPQHF.

CDR3 in DNA: TGTGCCAGCAGCTTCGGCAGCGGGGGACAGCAGTATTTT. Protein sequence: CASSFGSGGQQYF. The chain couples TRBV11-3 to TRBJ2-3; 8 bases agree with TRBD2. The V segment lost 3 bases and the J segment 11 bases; nucleotides outside the gene matches: 7. CDR3 length: 13 amino acids. Germline V CDR1 and CDR2: SGHNT, YENEEA.

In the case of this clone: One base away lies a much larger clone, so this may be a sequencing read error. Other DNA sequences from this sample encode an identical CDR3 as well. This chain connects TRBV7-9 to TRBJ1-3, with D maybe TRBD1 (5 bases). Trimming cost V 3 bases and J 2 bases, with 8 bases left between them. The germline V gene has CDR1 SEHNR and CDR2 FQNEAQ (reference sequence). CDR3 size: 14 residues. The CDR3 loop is CASSLGGAGNTIYF. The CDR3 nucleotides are TGTGCCAGCAGCTTGGGGGGTGCTGGAAACACCATATATTTT.